These 10 T cell receptor beta chains share one sample of origin, sequenced in a study of blood T cells in healthy people across ages. Primed by a sample-barcoded 5' primer and a J-beta primer mix, a second PCR proceeded for about 7 to 11 cycles. TCRdb re-called the 5' RACE reads through MiXCR, storing one row per CDR3 protein. This table has about 970,000 distinct CDR3 sequences, roughly 50% appearing once. Sequences were obtained from blood. These receptor sequences come from a woman aged 55-75 years in good health.

The chain recombines TRBV25-1 with TRBJ2-3; D is uncertain. Germline CDR1 MGHDK, CDR2 SYGVNS. The CDR3 is 13 amino acids. V shed 0 bases and J shed 2 bases, with 3 bases lying between them. CDR3 amino acids: CASSEYSTDTQYF. Written as DNA, the CDR3 is TGTGCCAGCAGTGAATACTCCACAGATACGCAGTATTTT.

The CDR3 coding sequence is TGTGCCAGCAGTTACTCGACACGACGGGGCGCTAGCTCCTACAATGAGCAGTTCTTC. Translation: CASSYSTRRGASSYNEQFF. The rearrangement uses TRBV6-5 and TRBJ2-1; D may be TRBD1 or TRBD2 (5 bases each). Germline V CDR1 and CDR2: MNHEY, SVGAGI. The CDR3 runs 19 residues. Trimming left V 0 bases short and J 0 bases short, with 18 bases between.

This clonotype occurred a few times. This rearrangement joins TRBV20-1 to TRBJ2-7; possible D gene TRBD2, 5 bases. The CDR3 runs 13 residues. Germline V lookup: CDR1 DFQATT, CDR2 SNEGSKA (reference sequence). Trimming shortened V by 8 bases and J by 0 bases, and 14 bases separated the two germline ends. CDR3 amino acids: CSSGGSISYEQYF. CDR3 DNA: TGCAGTTCCGGTGGGAGTATCTCCTACGAGCAGTACTTC.

This clonotype was recorded a few times. The V and J genes are TRBV28 and TRBJ2-3; D could derive from TRBD1 or TRBD2 (6 bases each). The CDR3 sequence is 16 residues long. V was pared by 9 bases and J by 2 bases, with 21 bases between. CDR1 MDHEN and CDR2 SYDVKM come from the germline V gene. The DNA for the CDR3 is TGTGCCAGACATTATCGTGGGGGGCTCTACACAGATACGCAGTATTTT. Translation gives CARHYRGGLYTDTQYF.

With regard to this clonotype: The junction does not match germline at one end; this may be a read error. The chain employs TRBV7-9 and TRBJ1-5; weak D call: TRBD1 (5 bases). Germline CDR1 is SEHNR and CDR2 is FQNEAQ (reference sequence). The CDR3 spans 17 residues. The CDR3 coding sequence is TGTTCCAGCAGCTTAGCGGGGCACCAGAAAAGCAATCAGCCCCAGCATTTT. The encoded protein is CSSSLAGHQKSNQPQHF.

The V gene is TRBV10-3, the J gene TRBJ2-4; 9 nucleotides match TRBD2. The end of the DNA fits TRBJ2-7 better, so the J call may be wrong. The germline V gene has CDR1 ENHRY and CDR2 SYGVKD. The CDR3 spans 14 residues. This CDR3 reads CAISGSLSGGEQYF. The CDR3 DNA reads TGTGCCATCAGTGGGTCCCTTAGCGGGGGCGAGCAGTACTTC.

The chain joins TRBV18 to TRBJ2-7; 9 bases fit TRBD2. V shed 4 bases, J shed 3 bases, and the junction held 13 bases outside the gene matches. This CDR3 contains 17 residues. Per the germline V gene, CDR1 is KGHSH and CDR2 is LQKENI. CDR3 bases: TGTGCCAGCTCACAGTCGACGGACGGGACTAGCAGCTACGAGCAGTACTTC. Translating it yields CASSQSTDGTSSYEQYF.

The chain employs TRBV6-2 or TRBV6-3 and TRBJ2-7, with 11 bases aligning to TRBD2. CDR1 and CDR2 from the germline V gene are MNHEY and SVGEGT. This CDR3 region has 14 residues. Trimming took 0 bases from V and 6 from J; bases not matched to a gene: 1. The CDR3 is CASSYSTSGAEQYF. The DNA of the CDR3 is TGTGCCAGCAGTTACTCGACTAGCGGGGCCGAGCAGTACTTC.

V gene TRBV4-2 combines with J gene TRBJ2-4, with D tentatively TRBD2 (6 bases). The end of the DNA is better explained by TRBJ2-7, so the J call may be wrong. The CDR3 totals 16 residues. CDR1 is LGHNA, CDR2 YNFKEQ, per germline. CDR3 DNA: TGTGCCAGCAGCCAAGGGGGAGGTCTAACTAACTACGAGCAGTACTTC. It encodes CASSQGGGLTNYEQYF.

This chain joins TRBV7-9 and TRBJ2-3, with D possibly matching TRBD2 (6 bases). Germline-derived CDR1 and CDR2 are SEHNR and FQNEAQ (reference sequence). Deletions cut 3 bases from V and 1 base from J, with 11 bases between. CDR3 length equals 15 residues. The CDR3 sequence is CASSLVGSRTDTQYF. CDR3 nucleotide sequence: TGTGCCAGCAGCTTGGTCGGGAGCCGCACAGATACGCAGTATTTT.